This record looks at one TCR beta chain sequence and its context. The antigen is not known. Healthy bone marrow donors made up the cohort. This sample was included in a study of cytomegalovirus exposure and HLA in healthy donors. Primers for the PCR totalled 60 Vbeta and 13 Jbeta. The data were produced by immunoSEQ multiplex PCR, yet TCRdb's version contains in-frame clones alone and is incomplete. The profile shows 80,000 to 95,000 clones, 75% to 80% of them singletons. The CDR3 covers 15 residues. The germline gives CDR1 SGHRS, CDR2 YFSETQ. V lost 4 bases to trimming and J lost 9 bases; unmatched junction nucleotides: 10. Study results and limitations: CMV antigen specificity of three CMV-associated chains was confirmed in vitro.

The gene calls are TRBV5-1 and TRBJ2-7; 13 bases fit TRBD2. This sequence originates from a female donor in good health and CMV-seronegative. Sequenced: PBMCs. In DNA form, the CDR3 reads TGCGCCAGCAGCACAGGACTAGCGGGGGCCATCGGGCAGTACTTC. Amino acid sequence: CASSTGLAGAIGQYF.